The 8 T cell receptor beta chains below come from one sample, sequenced in a study of human T cells and chemical hapten exposure. TCRdb independently ran MiXCR on the RACE reads; one entry per CDR3 protein. The sample has 70,000 or so distinct CDR3 sequences; around 10% are singletons. Indicated time point: patch test 3, about 24 weeks after DPC sensitization. As to treatment: therapeutic diphenylcyclopropenone sensitization with weekly scalp DPC. The sequenced sample was whole blood, obtained in connection with sensitization to the hapten diphenylcyclopropenone (DPC). These receptor sequences come from a woman between 45 and 60 years old with alopecia areata. Some clones in this sample may be carry-over from other donors' samples.

This clonotype was seen a few times. The genes are TRBV9 and TRBJ2-7; TRBD2 might be the D (6 bases). Trimming pared 3 bases from V and 5 bases from J, leaving 21 bases between. CDR1 and CDR2 from the germline V gene are SGDLS and YYNGEE. This CDR3 is built from 16 residues. The CDR3 coding sequence is TGTGCCAGCAGCGCCATCCAGGGAGGCGGGTTGAACGAGCAGTACTTC. Its protein is CASSAIQGGGLNEQYF.

This clonotype was detected a few times. The chain links TRBV15 to TRBJ2-5; TRBD2 aligns across 9 bases. CDR1 is LNHNV and CDR2 is YYDKDF in the germline V gene (reference sequence). The CDR3 has 14 residues. Trimming at V came to 0 bases and at J to 4 bases, leaving 0 bases not matched to a gene. CDR3 sequence (DNA): TGTGCCACCAGCAGAGATAGCGGGAGAGAGACCCAGTACTTC. It is translated as CATSRDSGRETQYF.

This chain links TRBV6-2 or TRBV6-3 with TRBJ2-7, with D perhaps matching TRBD1 or TRBD2 (6 bases each). V lost 0 bases and J 2 bases, leaving 14 bases between the germline ends. In germline, CDR1 is MNHEY, CDR2 SVGEGT. The CDR3 contains 16 residues. CDR3 DNA sequence: TGTGCCAGCAGTTACTCGAGGCGGGACAACACCTACGAGCAGTACTTC. Protein: CASSYSRRDNTYEQYF.

This clonotype was picked up a small number of times. The chain carries TRBV15 and TRBJ1-5, with D maybe TRBD1 (6 bases). Germline V gene lookup returns CDR1 LNHNV and CDR2 YYDKDF (reference sequence). This CDR3 has 14 residues. V dropped 7 bases and J dropped 6 bases, with 16 bases sitting between them. The CDR3 sequence: CATTPGAYSQPQHF. As DNA, the CDR3 is TGTGCCACCACTCCAGGGGCATACAGTCAGCCCCAGCATTTT.

The rearrangement uses TRBV4-2 and TRBJ2-7, with TRBD2 as a possible D gene (6 bases). V was clipped by 0 bases and J by 4 bases, with 16 bases between them. This CDR3 has 16 residues. Per germline, CDR1 LGHNA and CDR2 YNFKEQ. For the CDR3, the DNA is TGTGCCAGCAGCCAAGATCTATATACGGCGGGGTACGAGCAGTACTTC. Its protein product is CASSQDLYTAGYEQYF.

The rearrangement links TRBV7-8 to TRBJ2-3; D is possibly TRBD1 (6 bases). The V gene's germline CDR1 is SGHVS and CDR2 FQNEAQ. Trimming shortened V by 4 bases and J by 7 bases, and 21 bases separated the two germline ends. This CDR3 comprises 16 residues. DNA for the CDR3: TGTGCCAGCAGCTCGCCCGGGACACGGGGCTTCTATACGCAGTATTTT. Amino acid sequence: CASSSPGTRGFYTQYF.

This clonotype was counted many times. The J gene is TRBJ1-2, the V gene TRBV18, with 8 bases fitting TRBD1. The germline gives CDR1 KGHSH, CDR2 LQKENI. CDR3 length equals 12 residues. V shed 4 bases, J shed 8 bases, and the junction held 3 bases outside the gene matches. CDR3 loop: CASSQGQGGYTF. For the CDR3, the DNA is TGTGCCAGCTCACAAGGACAGGGCGGCTACACCTTC.

Many counts were recorded for this clonotype. The V and J genes are TRBV11-2 and TRBJ2-4, with 8 bases matching TRBD1. Germline trimming cut 5 bases from V and 0 bases from J; bases unmatched to any gene: 9. This CDR3 region has 17 residues. CDR1 is SGHAT, CDR2 FQNNGV, per germline. The CDR3: CASSPRQGSIAKNIQYF. CDR3 in DNA: TGTGCCAGCAGCCCCCGACAGGGGAGTATAGCCAAAAACATTCAGTACTTC. Full variable domain (missing parts from reference TRBV11-2 and TRBJ2-4): EAGVAQSPRYKIIEKRQSVAFWCNPISGHATLYWYQQILGQGPKLLIQFQNNGVVDDSQLPKDRFSAERLKGVDSTLKIQPAKLEDSAVYLCASSPRQGSIAKNIQYFGAGTRLSVL.